This T cell receptor (beta chain) was sequenced in a study of identical twins listed by TCRdb under 2016. Background on the whole study: TCR alpha and beta repertoires from monozygotic twins, unrelated adults of various ages and cord blood were deep-sequenced to test whether fetal clonotypes persist. To rule out contamination, replicate twin experiments were performed at different times with different library preparation protocols. Here is what the overall study found, with its caveats: Abundant cord blood beta clonotypes carried fewer insertions; young adult naive repertoires showed a weaker similar trend, while memory repertoires showed none. In monozygotic twins, out-of-frame TCR alpha sharing was systematically underestimated by recombination models, although the models agreed with sharing between unrelated individuals. Conclusions relied on cross-sectional statistical analysis, since the same donors could not be followed over many years. Zero-insertion analyses could be partly confounded by invariant T cells such as MAIT and iNKT, though diverse VJ usage argued against such confounding for most clonotypes. Compared with coincidental sharing between unrelated individuals, out-of-frame TCR alpha sequences shared between twins had an excess of sequences with low generation probability. Excess twin sharing in beta out-of-frame sequences was weaker because fewer shared sequences lowered the signal-to-noise ratio.

Every donor was a healthy Caucasian. The study also sequenced three unrelated non-twin adults: a male aged 18 to 30, a male aged 50 to 59 and a female aged 50 to 59. Using Miltenyi CD45RO+ enrichment and human naive T-cell isolation kits, memory (CD45RO+) and naive T cells were isolated from PBMC. From the cysteine through the phenylalanine, the CDR3 covers 12 amino acids. The read is trimmed to its CDR3 DNA, 36 bases read in frame from base 1. Trimming removed 5 bases from V and 2 bases from J, leaving 6 bases between the germline ends. As encoded in the germline V gene (reference sequence), CDR1 is SEHNR while CDR2 is FQNEAQ. The method was 5' RACE. This sample was sequenced with an Illumina HiSeq 2000. A universal primer binding site was added through template switching, and the final cDNA carried a unique molecular identifier so that TCR cDNA molecules could be counted accurately. Specific primers in the conserved constant-segment region were used to synthesize first-strand cDNA for TCR alpha and beta chains. To control for contamination, every cDNA library was double barcoded, receiving both a SMART-Mk sample barcode and Illumina barcodes. TruSeq adapter sequences along with Illumina sample barcodes were introduced in two successive PCR steps. The TCR alpha and beta cDNA libraries were sequenced on the Illumina HiSeq platform using custom primers. From the authors' description of their analysis: MiGEC processed the raw reads to extract unique molecular identifiers, while MiXCR was used to determine the CDR3 positions. For each individual, recombination models were inferred using an EM algorithm with the repgenHMM and IGoR tools. Shared clonotypes were analyzed with the tcR package in R, and sharing was normalized by the product of cloneset sizes. To study raw recombination free of thymic and clonal selection effects, out-of-frame nonproductive sequences were analyzed. TCRdb cleaned the public reads at Q25 with fastp, built clones with MiXCR and kept in-frame beta chains. Every entry covers one CDR3 protein and lists the most common genes and DNA from its rows. The V and J calls follow TCRdb's processing rather than the paper's. The sample data list about 690,000 distinct CDR3 sequences, and around 6.1% of these were observed just once. The ten largest clonotypes hold 1.5% to 2% of the sample.

This clonotype was recorded at least ten times. Its antigen remains unidentified. Base qualities are not at hand, and no much larger clone is one base apart. The rearrangement joined TRBV7-9 to TRBJ2-5, with the D gene not clear enough to name. The sequence was collected from a man aged 18 to 29 in good health. Sequenced sample: naive T cells sorted from blood. The cell subset or site label corresponds to: cells isolated with a human naive T-cell isolation kit. CDR3 reads: CASSQTQETQYF. In nucleotide form, the sequence is TGTGCCAGCAGCCAAACACAAGAGACCCAGTACTTC.